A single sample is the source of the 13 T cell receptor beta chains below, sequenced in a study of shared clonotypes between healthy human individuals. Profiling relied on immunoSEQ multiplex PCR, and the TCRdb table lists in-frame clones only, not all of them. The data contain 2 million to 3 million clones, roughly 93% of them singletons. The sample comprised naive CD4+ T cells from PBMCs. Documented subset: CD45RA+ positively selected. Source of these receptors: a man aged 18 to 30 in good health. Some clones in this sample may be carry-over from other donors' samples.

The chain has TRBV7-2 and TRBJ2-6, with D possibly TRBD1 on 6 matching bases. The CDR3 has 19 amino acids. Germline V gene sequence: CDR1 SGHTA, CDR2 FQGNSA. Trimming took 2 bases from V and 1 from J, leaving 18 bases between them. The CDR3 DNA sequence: TGTGCCAGCAGCTTACTAGTGCAGGGGAGAAATTCTGGGGCCAACGTCCTGACTTTC. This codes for CASSLLVQGRNSGANVLTF.

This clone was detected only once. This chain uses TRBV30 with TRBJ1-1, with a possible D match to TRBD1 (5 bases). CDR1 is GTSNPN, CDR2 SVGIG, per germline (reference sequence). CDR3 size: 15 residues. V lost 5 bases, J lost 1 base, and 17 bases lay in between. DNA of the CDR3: TGTGCCTGGCGCCGAACGGGGCTGGGGAACACTGAAGCTTTCTTT. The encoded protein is CAWRRTGLGNTEAFF. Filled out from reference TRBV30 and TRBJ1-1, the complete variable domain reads SQTIHQWPATLVQPVGSPLSLECTVEGTSNPNLYWYRQAAGRGLQLLFYSVGIGQISSEVPQNLSASRPQDRQFILSSKKLLLSDSGFYLCAWRRTGLGNTEAFFGQGTRLTVV.

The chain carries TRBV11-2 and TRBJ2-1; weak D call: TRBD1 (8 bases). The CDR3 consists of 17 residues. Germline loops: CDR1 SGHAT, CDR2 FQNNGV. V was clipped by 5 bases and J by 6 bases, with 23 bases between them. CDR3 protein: CASSTRETGGVGNEQFF. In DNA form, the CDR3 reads TGTGCCAGCAGCACCCGAGAAACAGGGGGGGTTGGCAATGAGCAGTTCTTC.

The CDR3 protein is CASSEDRVETQYF. CDR3 nucleotide sequence: TGTGCCAGTAGTGAGGACAGGGTGGAGACCCAGTACTTC. V is TRBV19 and J is TRBJ2-5; the match to TRBD1 covers 8 bases. The CDR3 length is 13 residues. Unmatched junction bases numbered 4, after V lost 5 bases and J lost 5 bases. Germline CDR1 reads LNHDA; CDR2 reads SQIVND (reference sequence).

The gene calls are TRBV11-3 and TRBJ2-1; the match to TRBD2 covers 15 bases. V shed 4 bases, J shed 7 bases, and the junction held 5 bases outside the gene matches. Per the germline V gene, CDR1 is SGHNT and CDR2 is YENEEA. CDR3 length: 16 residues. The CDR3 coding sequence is TGTGCCAGCAGCTCCCGGACTAGCGGGAGGGCTAATGAGCAGTTCTTC. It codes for CASSSRTSGRANEQFF.

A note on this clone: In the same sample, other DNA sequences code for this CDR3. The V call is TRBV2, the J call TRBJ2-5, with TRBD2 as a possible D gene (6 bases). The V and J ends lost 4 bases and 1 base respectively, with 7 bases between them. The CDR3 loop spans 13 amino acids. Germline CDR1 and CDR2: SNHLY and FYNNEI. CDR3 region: CASSGGVQETQYF. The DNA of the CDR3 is TGTGCCAGCAGTGGCGGGGTCCAAGAGACCCAGTACTTC.

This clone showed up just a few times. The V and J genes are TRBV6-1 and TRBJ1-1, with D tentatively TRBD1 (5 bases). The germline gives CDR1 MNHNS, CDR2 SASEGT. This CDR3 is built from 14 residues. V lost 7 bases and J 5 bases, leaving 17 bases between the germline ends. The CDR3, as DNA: TGTGCCAGCATCCCCACAGGAGCCCTTACTGAAGCTTTCTTT. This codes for CASIPTGALTEAFF.

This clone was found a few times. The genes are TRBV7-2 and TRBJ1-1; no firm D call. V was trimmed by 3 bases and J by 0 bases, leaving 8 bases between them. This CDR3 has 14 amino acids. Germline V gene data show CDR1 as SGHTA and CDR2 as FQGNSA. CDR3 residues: CASSFKTVNTEAFF. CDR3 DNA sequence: TGTGCCAGCAGCTTCAAAACAGTGAACACTGAAGCTTTCTTT.

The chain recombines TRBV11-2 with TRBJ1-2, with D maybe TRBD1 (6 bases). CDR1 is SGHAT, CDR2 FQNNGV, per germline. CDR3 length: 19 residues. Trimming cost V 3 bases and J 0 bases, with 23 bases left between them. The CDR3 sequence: CASSLLLQGYGMANYGYTF. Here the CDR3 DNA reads TGTGCCAGCAGCTTGTTGTTACAGGGTTACGGTATGGCTAACTATGGCTACACCTTC.

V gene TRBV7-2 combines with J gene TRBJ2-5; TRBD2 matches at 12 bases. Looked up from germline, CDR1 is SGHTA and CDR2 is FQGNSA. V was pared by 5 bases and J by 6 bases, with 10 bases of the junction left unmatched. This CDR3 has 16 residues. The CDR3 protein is CASSPLAGGTSQTQYF. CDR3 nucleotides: TGTGCCAGCAGCCCCCTAGCGGGAGGGACTTCACAGACCCAGTACTTC.

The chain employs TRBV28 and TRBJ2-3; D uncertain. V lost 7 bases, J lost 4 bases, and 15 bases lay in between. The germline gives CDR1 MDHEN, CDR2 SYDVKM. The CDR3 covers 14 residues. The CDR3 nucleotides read TGTGCCAGCACCCCGCAAAGCGTCGCAGATACGCAGTATTTT. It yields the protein CASTPQSVADTQYF.

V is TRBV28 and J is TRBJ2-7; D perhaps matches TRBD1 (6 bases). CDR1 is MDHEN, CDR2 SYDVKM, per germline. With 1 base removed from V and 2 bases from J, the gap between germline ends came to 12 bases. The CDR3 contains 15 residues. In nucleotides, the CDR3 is TGTGCCAGCAGTTTATTCGGACAGAGCGCCTACGAGCAGTACTTC. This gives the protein CASSLFGQSAYEQYF.

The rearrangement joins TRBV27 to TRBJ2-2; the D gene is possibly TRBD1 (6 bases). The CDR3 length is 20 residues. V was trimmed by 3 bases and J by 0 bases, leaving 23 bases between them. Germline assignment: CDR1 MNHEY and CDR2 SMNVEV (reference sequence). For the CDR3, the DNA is TGTGCCAGCAGTTTTAGTGGACAGATATTCACGCGCGCGAACACCGGGGAGCTGTTTTTT. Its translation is CASSFSGQIFTRANTGELFF.